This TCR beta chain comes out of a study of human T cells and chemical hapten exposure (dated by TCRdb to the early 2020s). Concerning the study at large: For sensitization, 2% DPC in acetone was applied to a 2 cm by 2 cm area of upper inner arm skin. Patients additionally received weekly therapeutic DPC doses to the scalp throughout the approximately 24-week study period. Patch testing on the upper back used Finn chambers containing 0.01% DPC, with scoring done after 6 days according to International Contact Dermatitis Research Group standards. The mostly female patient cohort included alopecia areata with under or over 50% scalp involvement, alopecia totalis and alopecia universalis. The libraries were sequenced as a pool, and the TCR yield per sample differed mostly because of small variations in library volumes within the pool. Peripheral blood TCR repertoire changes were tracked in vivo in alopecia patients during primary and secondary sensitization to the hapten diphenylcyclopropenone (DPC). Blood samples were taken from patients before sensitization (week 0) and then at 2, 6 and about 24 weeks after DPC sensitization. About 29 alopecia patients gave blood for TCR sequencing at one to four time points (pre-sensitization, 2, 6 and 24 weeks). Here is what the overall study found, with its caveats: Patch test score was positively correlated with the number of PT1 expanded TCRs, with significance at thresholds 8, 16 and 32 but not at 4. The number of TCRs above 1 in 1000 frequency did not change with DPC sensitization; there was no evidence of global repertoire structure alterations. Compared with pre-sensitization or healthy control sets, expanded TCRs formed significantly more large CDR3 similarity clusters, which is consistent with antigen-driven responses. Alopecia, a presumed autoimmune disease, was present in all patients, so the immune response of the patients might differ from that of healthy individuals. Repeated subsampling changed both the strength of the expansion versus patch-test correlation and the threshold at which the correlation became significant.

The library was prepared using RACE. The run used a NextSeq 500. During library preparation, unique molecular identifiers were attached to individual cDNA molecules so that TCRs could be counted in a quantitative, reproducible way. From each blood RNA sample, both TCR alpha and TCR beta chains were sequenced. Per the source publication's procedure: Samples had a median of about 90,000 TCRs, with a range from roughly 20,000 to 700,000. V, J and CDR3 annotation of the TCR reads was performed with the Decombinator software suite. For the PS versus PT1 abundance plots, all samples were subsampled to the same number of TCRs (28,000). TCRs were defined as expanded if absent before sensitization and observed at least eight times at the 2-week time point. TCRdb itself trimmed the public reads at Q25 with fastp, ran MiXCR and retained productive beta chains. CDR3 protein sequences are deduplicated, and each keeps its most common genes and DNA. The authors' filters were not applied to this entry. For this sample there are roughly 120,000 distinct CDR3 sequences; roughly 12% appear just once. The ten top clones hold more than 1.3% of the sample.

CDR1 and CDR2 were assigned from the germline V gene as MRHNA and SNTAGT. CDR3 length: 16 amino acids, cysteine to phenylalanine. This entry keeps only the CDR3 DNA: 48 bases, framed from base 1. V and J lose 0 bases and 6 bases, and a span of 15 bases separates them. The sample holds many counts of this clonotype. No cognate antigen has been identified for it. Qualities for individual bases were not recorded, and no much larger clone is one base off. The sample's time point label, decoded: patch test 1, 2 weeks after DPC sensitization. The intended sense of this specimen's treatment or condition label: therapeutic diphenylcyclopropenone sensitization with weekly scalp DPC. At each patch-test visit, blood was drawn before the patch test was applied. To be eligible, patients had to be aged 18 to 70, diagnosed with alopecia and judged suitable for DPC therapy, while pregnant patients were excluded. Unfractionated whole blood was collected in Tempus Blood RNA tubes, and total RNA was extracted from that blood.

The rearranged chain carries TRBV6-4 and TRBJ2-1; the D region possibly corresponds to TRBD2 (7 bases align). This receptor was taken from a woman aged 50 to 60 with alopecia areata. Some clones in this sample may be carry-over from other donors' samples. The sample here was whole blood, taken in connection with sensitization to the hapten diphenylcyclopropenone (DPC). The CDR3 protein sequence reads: CASSDSGGAGSNEQFF. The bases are TGTGCCAGCAGTGACTCGGGGGGGGCCGGTAGCAATGAGCAGTTCTTC.